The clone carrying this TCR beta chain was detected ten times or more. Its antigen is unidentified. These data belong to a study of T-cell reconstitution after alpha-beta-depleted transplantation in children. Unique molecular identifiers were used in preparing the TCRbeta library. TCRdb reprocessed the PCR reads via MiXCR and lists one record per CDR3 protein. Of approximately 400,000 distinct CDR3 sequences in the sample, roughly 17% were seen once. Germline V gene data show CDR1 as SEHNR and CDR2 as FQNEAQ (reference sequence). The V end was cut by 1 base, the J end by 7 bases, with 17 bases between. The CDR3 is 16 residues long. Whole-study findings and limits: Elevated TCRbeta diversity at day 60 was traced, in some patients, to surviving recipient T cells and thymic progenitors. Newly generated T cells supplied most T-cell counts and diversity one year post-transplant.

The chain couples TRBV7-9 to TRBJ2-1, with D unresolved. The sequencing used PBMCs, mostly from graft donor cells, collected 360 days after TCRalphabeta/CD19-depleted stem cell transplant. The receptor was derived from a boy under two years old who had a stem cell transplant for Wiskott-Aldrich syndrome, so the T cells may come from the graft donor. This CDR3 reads CASSLVGALGANEQFF. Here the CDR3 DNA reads TGTGCCAGCAGCTTAGTCGGCGCCCTCGGTGCAAATGAGCAGTTCTTC.